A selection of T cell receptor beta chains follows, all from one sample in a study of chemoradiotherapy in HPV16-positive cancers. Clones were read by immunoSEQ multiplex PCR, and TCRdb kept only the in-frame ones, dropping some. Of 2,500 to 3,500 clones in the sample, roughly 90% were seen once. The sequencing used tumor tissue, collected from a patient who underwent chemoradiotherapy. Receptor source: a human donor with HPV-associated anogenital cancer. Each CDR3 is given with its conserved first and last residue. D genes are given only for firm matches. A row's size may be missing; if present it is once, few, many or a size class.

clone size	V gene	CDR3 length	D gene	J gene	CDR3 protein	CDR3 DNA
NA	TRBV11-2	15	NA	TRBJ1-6	CASSLAPGFNSPLHF	TGTGCCAGCAGCTTAGCTCCGGGTTTTAATTCACCCCTCCACTTT
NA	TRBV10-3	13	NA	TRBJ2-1	CATREFKNNEQFF	TGTGCCACCCGGGAGTTTAAAAACAATGAGCAGTTCTTC
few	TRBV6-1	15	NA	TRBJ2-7	CASSEEQGTNYEQYF	TGTGCCAGCAGTGAAGAGCAGGGGACCAACTACGAGCAGTACTTC
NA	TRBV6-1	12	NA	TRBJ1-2	CASSEGGDGYTF	TGTGCCAGCAGTGAAGGGGGGGATGGCTACACCTTC
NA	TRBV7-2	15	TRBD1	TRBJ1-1	CASSLGRTGGTEAFF	TGTGCCAGCAGCTTAGGGAGGACAGGGGGCACTGAAGCTTTCTTT
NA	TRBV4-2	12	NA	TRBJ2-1	CASSQVPDEQFF	TGTGCCAGCAGCCAAGTACCAGATGAGCAGTTCTTC
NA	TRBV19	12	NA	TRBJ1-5	CASRGENQPQHF	TGTGCCAGTAGAGGTGAGAATCAGCCCCAGCATTTT
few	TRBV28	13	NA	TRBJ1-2	CASSFPGVYGYTF	TGTGCCAGCAGTTTTCCGGGTGTCTATGGCTACACCTTC
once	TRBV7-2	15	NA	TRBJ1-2	CASSTLGGEGSGYTF	TGTGCCAGCAGCACCCTAGGGGGGGAAGGCTCTGGCTACACCTTC
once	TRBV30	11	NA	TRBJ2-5	CAWSTQETQYF	TGTGCCTGGAGTACCCAAGAGACCCAGTACTTC
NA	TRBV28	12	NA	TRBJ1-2	CASSNRGYGYTF	TGTGCCAGCAGTAACAGAGGGTATGGCTACACCTTC
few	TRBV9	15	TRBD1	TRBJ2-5	CASSAQPQGREPQYF	TGTGCCAGCAGCGCCCAACCACAGGGGCGTGAGCCCCAGTACTTC
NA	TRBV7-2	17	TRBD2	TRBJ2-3	CASSLTASGGYTDTQYF	TGTGCCAGCAGCTTAACTGCTAGCGGGGGGTACACAGATACGCAGTATTTT
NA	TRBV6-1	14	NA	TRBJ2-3	CASMGTLGADTQYF	TGTGCCAGCATGGGGACCCTCGGGGCAGATACGCAGTATTTT
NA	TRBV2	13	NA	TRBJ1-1	CASSEVENTEAFF	TGTGCCAGCAGCGAGGTAGAGAACACTGAAGCTTTCTTT
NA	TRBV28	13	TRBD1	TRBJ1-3	CASMTGTGNTIYF	TGTGCCAGCATGACAGGGACTGGAAACACCATATATTTT
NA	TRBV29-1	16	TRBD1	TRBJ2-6	CSVADRMTPGANVLTF	TGCAGCGTTGCGGACAGGATGACTCCTGGGGCCAACGTCCTGACTTTC
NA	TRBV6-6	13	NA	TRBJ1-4	CASTPQWFEKLFF	TGTGCCAGCACCCCACAGTGGTTCGAAAAACTGTTTTTT
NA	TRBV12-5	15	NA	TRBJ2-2	CASGLGLVNTGELFF	TGTGCTAGTGGTTTGGGGCTGGTGAACACCGGGGAGCTGTTTTTT
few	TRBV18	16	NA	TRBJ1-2	CASSPRSGEPNYGYTF	TGTGCCAGCTCACCACGGTCCGGGGAGCCAAACTATGGCTACACCTTC
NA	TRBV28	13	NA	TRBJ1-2	CASSTSGAPGYTF	TGTGCCAGCAGTACCTCGGGGGCGCCCGGCTACACCTTC
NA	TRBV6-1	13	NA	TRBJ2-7	CASGASDFYEQYF	TGTGCCAGCGGGGCTAGCGACTTCTACGAGCAGTACTTC
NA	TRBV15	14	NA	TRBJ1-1	CATSRARANTEAFF	TGTGCCACCAGCAGAGCACGTGCGAACACTGAAGCTTTCTTT
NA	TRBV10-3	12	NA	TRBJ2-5	CATRQYQETQYF	TGTGCCACTCGACAGTACCAAGAGACCCAGTACTTC
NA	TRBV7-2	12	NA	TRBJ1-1	CASSLWVTEAFF	TGTGCCAGCAGCTTATGGGTCACTGAAGCTTTCTTT
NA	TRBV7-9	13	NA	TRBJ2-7	CASSFRIEGEQYF	TGTGCCAGCAGCTTTCGAATCGAGGGCGAGCAGTACTTC
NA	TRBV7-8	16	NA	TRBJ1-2	CASSPRPADASYGYTF	TGTGCCAGCAGCCCCAGGCCCGCAGACGCAAGCTATGGCTACACCTTC
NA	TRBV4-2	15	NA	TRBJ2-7	CASSQDSPGPYEQYF	TGTGCCAGCAGCCAAGATTCCCCCGGTCCCTACGAGCAGTACTTC
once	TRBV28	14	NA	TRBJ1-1	CASTGTRGTTEAFF	TGTGCCAGCACCGGGACACGGGGAACCACCGAAGCTTTCTTT
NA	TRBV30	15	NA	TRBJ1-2	CAWSKPGARGYGYTF	TGTGCCTGGAGCAAACCCGGGGCGAGAGGCTATGGCTACACCTTC
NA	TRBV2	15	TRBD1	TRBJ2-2	CASREGQGRTGELFF	TGTGCCAGCAGAGAGGGACAGGGCCGCACCGGGGAGCTGTTTTTT
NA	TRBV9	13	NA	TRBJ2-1	CASSAALQGTQFF	TGTGCCAGCAGCGCGGCCTTGCAGGGGACCCAGTTCTTC
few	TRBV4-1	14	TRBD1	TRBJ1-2	CASSSGTGVSGYTF	TGCGCCAGCAGCTCCGGGACAGGGGTTTCTGGCTACACCTTC
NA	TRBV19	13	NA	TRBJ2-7	CASSIQTPAEQYF	TGTGCCAGTAGTATCCAGACCCCCGCCGAGCAGTACTTC
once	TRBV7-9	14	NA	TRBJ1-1	CASSTRTLNTEAFF	TGTGCCAGCAGCACCCGGACTTTGAACACTGAAGCTTTCTTT
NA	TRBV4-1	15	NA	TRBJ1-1	CASSQVGGLGTEAFF	TGCGCCAGCAGCCAAGTTGGGGGGCTGGGAACTGAAGCTTTCTTT
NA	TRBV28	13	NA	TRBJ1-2	CATAGLANYGYTF	TGTGCCACCGCAGGATTAGCTAACTATGGCTACACCTTC
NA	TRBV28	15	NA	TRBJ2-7	CASILGRGEAYEQYF	TGTGCCAGCATATTGGGCAGGGGCGAGGCCTACGAGCAGTACTTC
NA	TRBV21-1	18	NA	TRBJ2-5	CASSKGTGFAGRIETQYF	TGTGCCAGCAGCAAAGGGACAGGATTCGCCGGGAGGATAGAGACCCAGTACTTC
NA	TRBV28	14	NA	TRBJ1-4	CASRIGGTNEKLFF	TGTGCCAGCAGGATTGGGGGGACTAATGAAAAACTGTTTTTT
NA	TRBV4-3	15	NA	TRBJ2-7	CASSQERGGSYEQYF	TGCGCCAGCAGCCAAGAACGAGGGGGATCGTACGAGCAGTACTTC
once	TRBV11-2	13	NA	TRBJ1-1	CASSLLGPTEAFF	TGTGCCAGCAGCTTATTAGGACCCACTGAAGCTTTCTTT
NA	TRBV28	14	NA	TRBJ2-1	CASSLGGVYNEQFF	TGTGCCAGCAGCCTGGGTGGGGTTTACAATGAGCAGTTCTTC
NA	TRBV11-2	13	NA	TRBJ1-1	CASSSQGAAEAFF	TGTGCCAGCAGCTCTCAGGGTGCCGCTGAAGCTTTCTTT
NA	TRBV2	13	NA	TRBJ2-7	CASSEIEGYEQYF	TGTGCCAGCAGTGAAATCGAGGGCTACGAGCAGTACTTC
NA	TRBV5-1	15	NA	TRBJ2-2	CASNPRGWGTGELFF	TGCGCCAGCAACCCCCGGGGATGGGGCACCGGGGAGCTGTTTTTT
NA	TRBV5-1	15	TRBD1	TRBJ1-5	CASSLAGQGAQPQHF	TGCGCCAGCAGCTTGGCGGGACAGGGCGCTCAGCCCCAGCATTTT
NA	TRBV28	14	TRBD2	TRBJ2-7	CASSLSGAPYEQYF	TGTGCCAGCAGTCTAAGCGGGGCCCCCTACGAGCAGTACTTC
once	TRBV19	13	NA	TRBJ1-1	CASSIEGNTEAFF	TGTGCCAGTAGTATAGAGGGGAACACTGAAGCTTTCTTT
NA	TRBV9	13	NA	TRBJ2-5	CASSVGPQETQYF	TGTGCCAGCAGCGTGGGACCTCAGGAGACCCAGTACTTC
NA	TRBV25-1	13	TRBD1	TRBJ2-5	CASSTRGRGTQYF	TGTGCCAGCAGTACCAGGGGGCGAGGGACCCAGTACTTC
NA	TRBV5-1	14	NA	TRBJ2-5	CASSWGAPQETQYF	TGCGCCAGCAGCTGGGGGGCGCCCCAAGAGACCCAGTACTTC
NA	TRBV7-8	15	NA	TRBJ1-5	CASSLALDRYQPQHF	TGTGCCAGCAGCTTAGCCCTAGACAGATATCAGCCCCAGCATTTT